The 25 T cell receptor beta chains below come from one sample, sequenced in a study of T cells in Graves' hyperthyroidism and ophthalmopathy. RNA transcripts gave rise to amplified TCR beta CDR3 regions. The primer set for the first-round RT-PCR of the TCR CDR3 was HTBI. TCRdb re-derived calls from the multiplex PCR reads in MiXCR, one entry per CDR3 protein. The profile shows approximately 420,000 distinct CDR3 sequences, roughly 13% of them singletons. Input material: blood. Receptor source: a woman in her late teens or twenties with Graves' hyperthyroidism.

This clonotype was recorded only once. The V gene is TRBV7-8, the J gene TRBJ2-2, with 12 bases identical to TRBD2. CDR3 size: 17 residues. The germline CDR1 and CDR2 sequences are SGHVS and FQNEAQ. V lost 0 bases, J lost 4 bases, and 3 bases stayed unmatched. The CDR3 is CASSLATSGRSTGELFF. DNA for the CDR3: TGTGCCAGCAGCTTAGCGACTAGCGGGAGATCCACCGGGGAGCTGTTTTTT.

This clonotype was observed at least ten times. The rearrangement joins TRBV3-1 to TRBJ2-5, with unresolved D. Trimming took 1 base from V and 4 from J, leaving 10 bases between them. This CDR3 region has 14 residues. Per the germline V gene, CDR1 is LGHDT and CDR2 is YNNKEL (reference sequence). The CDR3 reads CASSQAGSGETQYF. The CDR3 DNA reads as TGTGCCAGCAGCCAAGCGGGCAGTGGAGAGACCCAGTACTTC.

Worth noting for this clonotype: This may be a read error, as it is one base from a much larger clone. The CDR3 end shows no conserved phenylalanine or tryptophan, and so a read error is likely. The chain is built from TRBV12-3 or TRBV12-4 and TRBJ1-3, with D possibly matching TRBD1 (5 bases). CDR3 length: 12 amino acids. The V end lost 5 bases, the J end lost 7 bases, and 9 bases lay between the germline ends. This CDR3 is CASSHGGNTIYL. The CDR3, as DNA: TGTGCCAGCAGTCATGGGGGGAACACCATATATCTT.

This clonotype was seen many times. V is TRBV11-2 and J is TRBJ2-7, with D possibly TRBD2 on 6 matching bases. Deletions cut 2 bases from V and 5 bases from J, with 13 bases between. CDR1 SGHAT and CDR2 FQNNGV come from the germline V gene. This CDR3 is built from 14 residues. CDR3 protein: CASSLFSGSDEQYF. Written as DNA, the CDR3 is TGTGCCAGCAGCTTATTTTCCGGGAGCGACGAGCAGTACTTC.

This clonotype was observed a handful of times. CDR3 DNA sequence: TGTGCCAGCAGTTATTCTTGGTTAGGTTCATCCCCGACTAATGAAAAACTGTTTTTT. This gives the protein CASSYSWLGSSPTNEKLFF. The chain couples TRBV6-9 to TRBJ1-4; D not certain. CDR3 length equals 19 residues. V shed 0 bases and J shed 2 bases, with 19 bases lying between them. CDR1 is MNHGY, CDR2 SVAAGI, per germline.

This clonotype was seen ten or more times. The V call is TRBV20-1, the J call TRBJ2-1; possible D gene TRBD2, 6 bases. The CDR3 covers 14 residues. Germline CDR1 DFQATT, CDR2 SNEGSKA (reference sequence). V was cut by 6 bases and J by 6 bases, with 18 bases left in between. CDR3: CSAIRRDGGNEQFF. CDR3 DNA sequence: TGCAGTGCGATCCGGAGGGACGGAGGCAATGAGCAGTTCTTC.

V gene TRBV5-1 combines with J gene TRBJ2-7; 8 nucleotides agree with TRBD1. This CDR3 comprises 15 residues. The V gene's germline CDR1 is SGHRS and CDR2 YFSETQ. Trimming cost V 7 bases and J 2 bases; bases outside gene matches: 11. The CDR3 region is CASYQDRERAYEQYF. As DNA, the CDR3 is TGCGCCAGCTACCAGGACAGGGAGAGGGCCTACGAGCAGTACTTC.

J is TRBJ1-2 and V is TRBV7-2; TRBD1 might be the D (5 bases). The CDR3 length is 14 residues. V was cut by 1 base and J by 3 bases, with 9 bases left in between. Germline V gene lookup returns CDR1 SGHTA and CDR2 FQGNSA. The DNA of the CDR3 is TGTGCCAGCAGCTTAGATCAGGGCTACTATGGCTACACCTTC. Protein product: CASSLDQGYYGYTF.

DNA for the CDR3: TGTGCCAGCAGTTCAAGCGGGGGGGTCACAGATACGCAGTATTTT. Residues: CASSSSGGVTDTQYF. The chain carries TRBV6-5 and TRBJ2-3; TRBD2 matches 10 bases. Per the germline V gene, CDR1 is MNHEY and CDR2 is SVGAGI. This CDR3 region has 15 residues. Trimming removed 4 bases from V and 2 bases from J; junction bases left unmatched: 3.

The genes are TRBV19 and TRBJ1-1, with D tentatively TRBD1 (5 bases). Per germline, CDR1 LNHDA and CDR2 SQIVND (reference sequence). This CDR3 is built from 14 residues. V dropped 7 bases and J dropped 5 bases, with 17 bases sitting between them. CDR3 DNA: TGTGCCAGTATCCCTTTTCAGGGTTCGACTGAAGCTTTCTTT. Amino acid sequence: CASIPFQGSTEAFF.

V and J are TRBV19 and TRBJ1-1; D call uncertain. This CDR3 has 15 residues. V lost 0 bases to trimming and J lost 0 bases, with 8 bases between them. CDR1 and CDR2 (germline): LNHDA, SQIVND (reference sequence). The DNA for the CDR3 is TGTGCCAGTAGTATAGAACGGAGCATGAACACTGAAGCTTTCTTT. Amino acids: CASSIERSMNTEAFF.

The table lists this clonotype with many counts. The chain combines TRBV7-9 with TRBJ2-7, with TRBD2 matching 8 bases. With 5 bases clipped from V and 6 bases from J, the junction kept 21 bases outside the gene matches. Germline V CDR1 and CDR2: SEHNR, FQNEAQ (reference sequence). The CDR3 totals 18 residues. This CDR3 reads CASSPRPPRGLAVIEQYF. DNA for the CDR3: TGTGCCAGCAGCCCCCGACCCCCCCGCGGACTAGCTGTTATCGAGCAGTACTTC.

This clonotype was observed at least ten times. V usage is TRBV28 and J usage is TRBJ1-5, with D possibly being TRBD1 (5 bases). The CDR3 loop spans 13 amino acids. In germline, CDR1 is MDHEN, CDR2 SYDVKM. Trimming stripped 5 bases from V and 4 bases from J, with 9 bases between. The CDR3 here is CASSRSGNQPQHF. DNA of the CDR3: TGTGCCAGCAGTCGGTCAGGGAATCAGCCCCAGCATTTT.

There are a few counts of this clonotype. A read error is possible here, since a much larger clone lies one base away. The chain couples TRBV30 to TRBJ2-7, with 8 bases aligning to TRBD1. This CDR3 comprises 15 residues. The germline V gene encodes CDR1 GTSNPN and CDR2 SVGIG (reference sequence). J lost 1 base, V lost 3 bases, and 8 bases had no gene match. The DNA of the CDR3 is TGTGCCTGGAGGAGACAGGGGTCCCTATCCTACGAGCAGTACTTC. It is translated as CAWRRQGSLSYEQYF. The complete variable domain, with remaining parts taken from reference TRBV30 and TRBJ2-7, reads SQTIHQWPATLVQPVGSPLSLECTVEGTSNPNLYWYRQAAGRGLQLLFYSVGIGQISSEVPQNLSASRPQDRQFILSSKKLLLSDSGFYLCAWRRQGSLSYEQYFGPGTRLTVT.

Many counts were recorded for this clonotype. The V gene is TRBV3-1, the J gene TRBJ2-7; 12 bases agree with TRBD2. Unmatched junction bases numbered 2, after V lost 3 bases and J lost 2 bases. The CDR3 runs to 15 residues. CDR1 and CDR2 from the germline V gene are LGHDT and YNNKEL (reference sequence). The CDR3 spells CASSQTSGSTYEQYF. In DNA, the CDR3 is TGTGCCAGCAGCCAGACTAGCGGGAGCACCTACGAGCAGTACTTC.

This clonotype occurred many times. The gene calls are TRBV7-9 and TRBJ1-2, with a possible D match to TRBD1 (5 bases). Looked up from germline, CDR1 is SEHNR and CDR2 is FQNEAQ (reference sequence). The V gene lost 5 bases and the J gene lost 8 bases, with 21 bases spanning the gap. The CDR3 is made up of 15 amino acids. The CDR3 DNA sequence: TGTGCCAGCAGCCGAGGGGCGCCTCATCCGACCGGCTACACCTTC. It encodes CASSRGAPHPTGYTF.

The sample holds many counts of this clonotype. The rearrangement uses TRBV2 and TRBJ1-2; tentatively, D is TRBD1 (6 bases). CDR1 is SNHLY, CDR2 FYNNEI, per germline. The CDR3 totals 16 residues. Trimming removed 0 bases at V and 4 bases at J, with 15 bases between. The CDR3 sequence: CASSEAGGAYIYGYTF. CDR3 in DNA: TGTGCCAGCAGTGAAGCTGGGGGCGCGTATATCTATGGCTACACCTTC.

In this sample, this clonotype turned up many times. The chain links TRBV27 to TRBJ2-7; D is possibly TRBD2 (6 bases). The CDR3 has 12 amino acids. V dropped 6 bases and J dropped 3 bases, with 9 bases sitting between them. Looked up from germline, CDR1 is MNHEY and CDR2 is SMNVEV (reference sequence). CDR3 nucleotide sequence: TGTGCCAGCAGGGGGGACTTCTACGAGCAGTACTTC. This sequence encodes CASRGDFYEQYF.

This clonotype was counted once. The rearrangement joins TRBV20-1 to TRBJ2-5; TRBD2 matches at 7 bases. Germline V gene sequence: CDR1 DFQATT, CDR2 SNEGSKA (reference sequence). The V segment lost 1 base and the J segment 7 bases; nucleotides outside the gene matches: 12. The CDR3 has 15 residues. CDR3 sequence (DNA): TGCAGTGCTAGAGCCGGACTAGAGCCCAGTTGGACCCAGTACTTC. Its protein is CSARAGLEPSWTQYF.

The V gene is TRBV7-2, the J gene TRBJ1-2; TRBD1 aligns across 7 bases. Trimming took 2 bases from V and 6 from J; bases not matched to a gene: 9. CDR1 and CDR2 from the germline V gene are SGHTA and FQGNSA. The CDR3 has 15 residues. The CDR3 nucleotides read TGTGCCAGCAGCTTAATACGAACTCAGGGGGATGGCTACACCTTC. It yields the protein CASSLIRTQGDGYTF.

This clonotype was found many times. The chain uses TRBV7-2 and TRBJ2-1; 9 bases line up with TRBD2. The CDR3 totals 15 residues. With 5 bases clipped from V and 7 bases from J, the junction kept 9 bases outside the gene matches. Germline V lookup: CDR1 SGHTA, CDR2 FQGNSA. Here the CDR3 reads CASSGRVAGANEQFF. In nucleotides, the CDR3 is TGTGCCAGCAGCGGCCGGGTAGCGGGAGCTAATGAGCAGTTCTTC.

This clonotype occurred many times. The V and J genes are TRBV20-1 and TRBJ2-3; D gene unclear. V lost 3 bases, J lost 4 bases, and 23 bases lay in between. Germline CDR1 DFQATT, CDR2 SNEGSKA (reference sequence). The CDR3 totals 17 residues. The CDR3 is CSARPELGPPRADTQYF. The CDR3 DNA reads TGCAGTGCTAGGCCGGAGCTCGGACCACCTCGCGCAGATACGCAGTATTTT.

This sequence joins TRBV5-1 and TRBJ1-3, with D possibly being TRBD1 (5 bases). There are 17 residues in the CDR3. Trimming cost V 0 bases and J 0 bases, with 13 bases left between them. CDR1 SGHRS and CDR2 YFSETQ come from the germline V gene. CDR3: CASSLESQGYSGNTIYF. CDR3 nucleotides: TGCGCCAGCAGCTTGGAGTCCCAGGGATACTCTGGAAACACCATATATTTT.

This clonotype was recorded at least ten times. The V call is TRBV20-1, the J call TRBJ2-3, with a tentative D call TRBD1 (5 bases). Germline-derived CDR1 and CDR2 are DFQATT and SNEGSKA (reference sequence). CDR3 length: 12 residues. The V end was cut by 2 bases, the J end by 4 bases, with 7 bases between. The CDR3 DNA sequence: TGCAGTGCTAGACCCAGGGCAGATACGCAGTATTTT. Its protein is CSARPRADTQYF.

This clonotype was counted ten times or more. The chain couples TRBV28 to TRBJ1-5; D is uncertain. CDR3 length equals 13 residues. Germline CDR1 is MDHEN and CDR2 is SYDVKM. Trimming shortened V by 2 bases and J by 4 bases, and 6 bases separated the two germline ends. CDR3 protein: CASSLVWNQPQHF. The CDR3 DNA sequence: TGTGCCAGCAGTTTAGTCTGGAATCAGCCCCAGCATTTT.